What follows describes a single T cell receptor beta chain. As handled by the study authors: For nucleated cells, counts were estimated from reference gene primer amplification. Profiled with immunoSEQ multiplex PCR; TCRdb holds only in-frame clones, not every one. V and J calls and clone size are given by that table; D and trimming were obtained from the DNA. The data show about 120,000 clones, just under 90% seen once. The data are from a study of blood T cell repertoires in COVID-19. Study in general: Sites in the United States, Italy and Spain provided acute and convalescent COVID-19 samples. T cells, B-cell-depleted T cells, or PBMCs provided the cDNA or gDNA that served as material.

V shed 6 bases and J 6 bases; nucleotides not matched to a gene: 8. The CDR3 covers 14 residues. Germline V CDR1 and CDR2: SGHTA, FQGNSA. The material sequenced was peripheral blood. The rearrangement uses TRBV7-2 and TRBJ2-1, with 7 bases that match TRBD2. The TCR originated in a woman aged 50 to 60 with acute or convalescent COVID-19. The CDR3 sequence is CASSRTRITNEQFF. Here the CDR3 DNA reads TGTGCCAGCAGTAGGACTAGAATAACCAATGAGCAGTTCTTC. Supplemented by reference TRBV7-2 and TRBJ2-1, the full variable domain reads GAGVSQSPSNKVTEKGKDVELRCDPISGHTALYWYRQSLGQGLEFLIYFQGNSAPDKSGLPSDRFSAERTGGSVSTLTIQRTQQEDSAVYLCASSRTRITNEQFFGPGTRLTVL.